This TCR beta chain was captured by sequencing in a study of radiotherapy plus CTLA-4 blockade in lung cancer. Study-wide context: Disease control was present in roughly 29% of patients, and objective responses in approximately 20%.

Generated by immunoSEQ multiplex PCR, the TCRdb table keeps only in-frame clones and is missing some. Counted here are 85,000 to 130,000 clones, about 83% occurring once; the ten biggest clones make up 2.4%. Chemo-refractory metastatic non-small-cell lung cancer patients underwent focal radiation alongside CTLA-4 blockade with ipilimumab. Trimming took off 2 bases at V and 3 bases at J, with 10 bases between the two ends. The CDR3 has 14 amino acids. CDR1 is MNHEY and CDR2 is SMNVEV in the germline V gene (reference sequence). General observations from the study: Alongside interferon-beta, early blood T cell clone dynamics were reportedly the best predictor of response. Tumor-origin TCR clones grew in blood after radiotherapy plus ipilimumab.

Of note for this clone: Its antigen is not known.

The chain couples TRBV27 to TRBJ1-2; D not resolved. The specimen comprised peripheral blood, sampled from a patient treated with radiotherapy plus ipilimumab. The sequence came from a human donor with non-small cell lung cancer that progressed on radiotherapy plus ipilimumab. Some clones in this sample may be carry-over from other donors' samples. Here the CDR3 reads CASSLRADDYGYTF. The CDR3 DNA is TGTGCCAGCAGTTTACGAGCCGACGACTATGGCTACACCTTC.